The entry below describes one T cell receptor beta chain. Its antigen remains unknown. This specimen comes from a study of T cells expressing NK-cell markers. In the study overall: The authors derived TCR beta repertoires from sorted CD3+CD56+NKG2C+, CD3+CD56+NKG2C- and CD3+CD56-NKG2C+ T cells.

Whole-study results and caveats: For 5 to 7 donors, the dominant NKG2C+ clonotypes made up about 1.0-8% of their CD8+ T cells. Several donors likewise had their CD3+CD56-NKG2C+ fraction led by these clonotypes.

Each CDR3 protein gets one entry in TCRdb, which reprocessed the 5' RACE reads and gives no DNA. This repertoire includes some 140,000 distinct CDR3 sequences. The CDR3 has 14 residues. CDR1 is MNHNS, CDR2 SASEGT, per germline. Sequencing was done on a sample of blood T cells: a sorted CD56 or NKG2C T cell subset, CD4+ or CD8+ T cells, or bulk PBMC T cells (not recorded which). This clonotype originated in a woman between 45 and 65 years old in good health. This chain connects TRBV6-1 to TRBJ2-7; TCRdb designates TRBD1, a call that cannot be tested without DNA. The CDR3 loop is CASSEGTGTYEQYF.